One sample yielded the 31 T cell receptor beta chains listed below, sequenced in a study of T cell responses to AZD1222 COVID-19 vaccine. The protocol was immunoSEQ multiplex PCR, while the TCRdb copy is restricted to in-frame clones and leaves out a portion. This sample has about 130,000 clones; around 94% occur once, and the top ten carry 6.6%. The material sequenced was peripheral blood, taken on day 0 of AZD1222 vaccination. Every receptor here comes from an adult in good health.

The J gene is TRBJ2-3, the V gene TRBV21-1; TRBD1, the table's D call, was not compared with the DNA. TRBV21-1 is designated a pseudogene. The CDR3 sequence is 14 residues long. The CDR3 coding sequence is TGTGCCAGCAGCGAAACTTTAGAGGGGGTTCGGCAGTATTTT. Protein: CASSETLEGVRQYF.

This chain uses TRBV7-9 with TRBJ2-3, with 7 bases aligning to TRBD1. The CDR3 spans 16 residues. The V segment lost 3 bases and the J segment 3 bases; nucleotides outside the gene matches: 9. The germline gives CDR1 SEHNR, CDR2 FQNEAQ (reference sequence). The CDR3 bases are TGTGCCAGCAGCTTTGGACAGGTCAGAGGTACAGATACGCAGTATTTT. Its translation: CASSFGQVRGTDTQYF.

The chain employs TRBV4-1 and TRBJ2-3; 8 bases are shared with TRBD2. V gave up 0 bases and J gave up 5 bases; unmatched junction bases: 10. Germline-derived CDR1 and CDR2 are MGHRA and YSYEKL. The CDR3 sequence is 17 residues long. In DNA, the CDR3 is TGCGCCAGCAGCCAAGATAGTGGACTAGCTATAGGAGATACGCAGTATTTT. Translation gives CASSQDSGLAIGDTQYF.

This clone was observed a single time. The V and J genes are TRBV18 and TRBJ2-7, with 8 bases that match TRBD1. The CDR3 consists of 14 residues. The trim removed 3 bases at V and 2 bases at J, leaving 3 bases unmatched. Looked up from germline, CDR1 is KGHSH and CDR2 is LQKENI. In DNA form, the CDR3 reads TGTGCCAGCTCACCGGTGGACAGGGCCTACGAGCAGTACTTC. This codes for CASSPVDRAYEQYF.

This clone is a singleton in its sample. The chain couples TRBV4-1 to TRBJ2-7; 13 bases are shared with TRBD2. The CDR3 totals 15 residues. The J segment lost 7 bases and the V segment lost 4 bases, leaving 7 bases of the junction unmatched. CDR1 MGHRA and CDR2 YSYEKL come from the germline V gene. The CDR3 coding sequence is TGCGCCAGCAGCCGTGGACTAGCGGGAGCGGGGGAGCAGTACTTC. Translation: CASSRGLAGAGEQYF.

The genes are TRBV7-9 and TRBJ2-1, with 7 bases that match TRBD2. V shed 5 bases and J 2 bases; nucleotides not matched to a gene: 3. There are 14 residues in the CDR3. CDR1 is SEHNR and CDR2 is FQNEAQ in the germline V gene (reference sequence). The CDR3 nucleotides read TGTGCCAGCAGCCCGAGCGGGACCTACAATGAGCAGTTCTTC. Amino acid sequence: CASSPSGTYNEQFF.

J is TRBJ2-1 and V is TRBV19, with no clear D. This CDR3 region has 15 residues. The V end was cut by 4 bases, the J end by 1 base, with 11 bases between. CDR1 and CDR2 (germline): LNHDA, SQIVND (reference sequence). The CDR3 protein is CASSSDRLSYNEQFF. The CDR3, as DNA: TGTGCCAGTAGTAGCGACCGGTTATCCTACAATGAGCAGTTCTTC.

This clone was seen only a few times. CDR3 protein: CASSRGREETQYF. The CDR3 DNA follows: TGTGCCAGCAGTCGCGGGAGGGAAGAGACCCAGTACTTC. This chain links TRBV28 with TRBJ2-5, with 9 nucleotides matching TRBD2. V dropped 5 bases and J dropped 3; count of bases not matched to a gene: 1. CDR1 and CDR2 from the germline V gene are MDHEN and SYDVKM. The CDR3 has 13 amino acids.

The genes are TRBV25-1 and TRBJ1-2; no clear D gene. Trimming removed 4 bases at V and 8 bases at J, with 14 bases between. The CDR3 has 13 residues. In germline, CDR1 is MGHDK, CDR2 SYGVNS. CDR3 DNA: TGTGCCAGCAGTGGCTCCGTTAGGGAGGGCTACACCTTC. The encoded protein is CASSGSVREGYTF.

The chain carries TRBV30 and TRBJ2-2; unclear D gene. The CDR3 loop spans 14 amino acids. V was trimmed by 2 bases and J by 6 bases, leaving 13 bases between them. CDR1 is GTSNPN and CDR2 is SVGIG in the germline V gene (reference sequence). DNA of the CDR3: TGTGCCTGGAGTTTTTCCTGGGGTGCCGGGGAGCTGTTTTTT. Residues: CAWSFSWGAGELFF.

This chain joins TRBV14 and TRBJ2-1; D is possibly TRBD2 (5 bases). Between the trimmed V and J ends, which lost 0 bases and 3 bases, there was a span of 12 bases. The CDR3 is 16 amino acids. Germline assignment: CDR1 SGHDN and CDR2 FVKESK. Written as DNA, the CDR3 is TGTGCCAGCAGCCAAGAGGTTAGCGCCTACTACAATGAGCAGTTCTTC. Translated: CASSQEVSAYYNEQFF. Using reference TRBV14 and TRBJ2-1 for the parts outside the CDR3, the full variable domain is EAGVTQFPSHSVIEKGQTVTLRCDPISGHDNLYWYRRVMGKEIKFLLHFVKESKQDESGMPNNRFLAERTGGTYSTLKVQPAELEDSGVYFCASSQEVSAYYNEQFFGPGTRLTVL.

The V call is TRBV21-1, the J call TRBJ2-1. TRBV21-1 is reported as a pseudogene. The CDR3 is 18 residues long. The CDR3 DNA sequence: TGTGCCAGCAGCAAAAAGGCCGGGACGCCGAGCCACTACAATGAGCAGTTCTTC. As protein: CASSKKAGTPSHYNEQFF.

This chain links TRBV30 with TRBJ2-7, with D unresolved. CDR1 and CDR2 from the germline V gene are GTSNPN and SVGIG (reference sequence). With 6 bases removed from V and 4 bases from J, the gap between germline ends came to 10 bases. The CDR3 length is 11 residues. CDR3 residues: CACQLGYEQYF. Written as DNA, the CDR3 is TGTGCCTGCCAGCTGGGGTACGAGCAGTACTTC. Filled out from reference TRBV30 and TRBJ2-7, the complete variable domain reads SQTIHQWPATLVQPVGSPLSLECTVEGTSNPNLYWYRQAAGRGLQLLFYSVGIGQISSEVPQNLSASRPQDRQFILSSKKLLLSDSGFYLCACQLGYEQYFGPGTRLTVT.

The V gene is TRBV11-2, the J gene TRBJ1-4; possibly TRBD1 for D (5 bases). Trimming pared 3 bases from V and 8 bases from J, leaving 13 bases between. This CDR3 is 14 amino acids long. CDR1 and CDR2 from the germline V gene are SGHAT and FQNNGV. The CDR3 DNA reads TGTGCCAGCAGCTTCAAAGGACAACGGGAAAAACTGTTTTTT. Translation gives CASSFKGQREKLFF.

This chain joins TRBV6-1 and TRBJ2-3; possible D gene TRBD2, 6 bases. Germline V gives CDR1 MNHNS, CDR2 SASEGT. The CDR3 runs to 20 residues. V dropped 0 bases and J dropped 5 bases, with 27 bases sitting between them. CDR3 loop: CASSEALRVGWEESGDTQYF. For the CDR3, the DNA is TGTGCCAGCAGTGAAGCGCTAAGGGTGGGGTGGGAGGAATCGGGAGATACGCAGTATTTT.

The rearrangement uses TRBV5-8 and TRBJ2-5; the D call may be TRBD1 or TRBD2 (5 bases each). The CDR3 totals 15 residues. Germline loops: CDR1 SGHTS, CDR2 YDEGEE. V shed 2 bases and J shed 5 bases, with 16 bases lying between them. The CDR3 DNA reads as TGTGCCAGCAGCTTACGGGGCGGTAAATGGGAGACCCAGTACTTC. Translation gives CASSLRGGKWETQYF.

This chain links TRBV4-1 with TRBJ2-1, with TRBD2 matching over 10 bases. The CDR3 extends over 15 amino acids. J lost 9 bases, V lost 1 base, and 6 bases had no gene match. The germline CDR1 and CDR2 sequences are MGHRA and YSYEKL. CDR3 coding DNA: TGCGCCAGCAGCCAAGCGAGCGGGAGGGGGGGTGAGCAGTTCTTC. Amino acid sequence: CASSQASGRGGEQFF.

The CDR3 DNA sequence: TGTGCCAGCAGCACGGGACGCTCGAACACCGGGGAGCTGTTTTTT. Encoded protein: CASSTGRSNTGELFF. The chain has TRBV6-5 and TRBJ2-2; D assignment may be TRBD1 or TRBD2 (5 bases each). The CDR3 has 15 residues. Germline CDR1 reads MNHEY; CDR2 reads SVGAGI. With 6 bases removed from V and 0 bases from J, the gap between germline ends came to 11 bases.

The rearrangement joins TRBV18 to TRBJ1-3; D is ambiguous. CDR1 and CDR2 from the germline V gene are KGHSH and LQKENI. The CDR3 extends over 16 amino acids. The V end was cut by 2 bases, the J end by 0 bases, with 11 bases between. CDR3 protein: CASSPRVDISGNTIYF. Here the CDR3 DNA reads TGTGCCAGCTCACCAAGGGTGGATATCTCTGGAAACACCATATATTTT.

The rearrangement uses TRBV5-5 and TRBJ1-5; 7 nucleotides agree with TRBD1. After removal of 4 bases from V and 4 bases from J, the junction contained 14 bases not matched to a gene. CDR1 SGHKS and CDR2 YYEKEE come from the germline V gene (reference sequence). This CDR3 region has 17 residues. The CDR3 DNA is TGTGCCAGCAGCACGGGCCCGACAGGGTCTAGGAATCAGCCCCAGCATTTT. The encoded protein is CASSTGPTGSRNQPQHF.

The V gene is TRBV5-1, the J gene TRBJ2-1, with 14 bases identical to TRBD2. After removal of 4 bases from V and 0 bases from J, the junction contained 6 bases not matched to a gene. This CDR3 has 18 residues. Germline CDR1 is SGHRS and CDR2 is YFSETQ. CDR3 coding DNA: TGCGCCAGCAGCATACGGACTAGCGGGGGGAGCTCCTACAATGAGCAGTTCTTC. Translating gives CASSIRTSGGSSYNEQFF. Full variable domain (remainder filled in from reference TRBV5-1 and TRBJ2-1): KAGVTQTPRYLIKTRGQQVTLSCSPISGHRSVSWYQQTPGQGLQFLFEYFSETQRNKGNFPGRFSGRQFSNSRSEMNVSTLELGDSALYLCASSIRTSGGSSYNEQFFGPGTRLTVL.

V gene TRBV2 combines with J gene TRBJ2-7; 10 bases fit TRBD2. CDR3 size: 15 residues. The J segment lost 2 bases and the V segment lost 4 bases, leaving 5 bases of the junction unmatched. Looked up from germline, CDR1 is SNHLY and CDR2 is FYNNEI. The DNA of the CDR3 is TGTGCCAGCAGTGGTGGACTAGCGGCCGCCTACGAGCAGTACTTC. This gives the protein CASSGGLAAAYEQYF.

The V and J genes are TRBV4-2 and TRBJ2-5; D possibly corresponds to TRBD1 (6 bases). The V and J ends lost 0 bases and 7 bases respectively, with 9 bases between them. There are 13 residues in the CDR3. Germline V gene sequence: CDR1 LGHNA, CDR2 YNFKEQ. The CDR3 here is CASSQDVGGTQYF. CDR3 in DNA: TGTGCCAGCAGCCAAGATGTAGGGGGGACCCAGTACTTC.

As to this clone: Mismatch with germline at one junction end may stem from a read error. The chain uses TRBV10-2 and TRBJ1-4; the match to TRBD1 covers 8 bases. Germline-derived CDR1 and CDR2 are WSHSY and SAAADI. CDR3 length: 12 amino acids. The CDR3 is CASTEDRAKLFF. The CDR3 DNA is TGCGCCAGCACTGAGGACAGGGCGAAACTGTTTTTT.

The chain uses TRBV5-1 and TRBJ2-1; D gene unclear. V was shortened by 4 bases and J by 0 bases, with 5 bases between the two germline ends. This CDR3 contains 13 residues. Germline CDR1 reads SGHRS; CDR2 reads YFSETQ. The CDR3 DNA sequence: TGCGCCAGCAGCGTTACCTCCTACAATGAGCAGTTCTTC. Translation gives CASSVTSYNEQFF.

In DNA form, the CDR3 reads TGTGCCAGCAGCCACGGGCTAGCGGGAGATCAGCAGTTCTTC. The encoded protein is CASSHGLAGDQQFF. The chain combines TRBV6-5 with TRBJ2-1, with 10 bases identical to TRBD2. This CDR3 contains 14 residues. J was trimmed by 11 bases and V by 6 bases; bases with no gene match: 10. Germline CDR1 and CDR2: MNHEY and SVGAGI.

The CDR3 DNA follows: TGTGCCACCAGTTCTAGCGGGAGTAGCACAGATACGCAGTATTTT. Translating it yields CATSSSGSSTDTQYF. The chain recombines TRBV24-1 with TRBJ2-3, with 10 bases aligning to TRBD2. The CDR3 has 15 amino acids. Germline V CDR1 and CDR2: KGHDR, SFDVKD. V was clipped by 6 bases and J by 0 bases; unmatched bases: 2.

This clone came up once. The CDR3 loop is CASSRLAGKVSRSYEQYF. The CDR3 nucleotides are TGTGCCAGCAGCAGACTAGCGGGAAAGGTCAGTAGGTCCTACGAGCAGTACTTC. The gene calls are TRBV6-8 and TRBJ2-7; 11 positions agree with TRBD2. V was clipped by 6 bases and J by 1 base; unmatched bases: 14. There are 18 residues in the CDR3. Germline CDR1 MNHGY, CDR2 SAAAGT.

J is TRBJ2-5 and V is TRBV28; 7 nucleotides match TRBD1. The germline CDR1 and CDR2 sequences are MDHEN and SYDVKM. J lost 4 bases, V lost 4 bases, and 9 bases had no gene match. The CDR3 totals 15 residues. This CDR3 is CASSSMTGPRETQYF. CDR3 nucleotide sequence: TGTGCCAGCAGTTCGATGACAGGGCCGAGAGAGACCCAGTACTTC.

V and J are TRBV9 and TRBJ1-1; no clear D gene. Trimming took 0 bases from V and 1 from J, leaving 7 bases between them. CDR3 length equals 14 residues. Germline V gives CDR1 SGDLS, CDR2 YYNGEE. CDR3: CASSVGWGNTEAFF. CDR3 nucleotide sequence: TGTGCCAGCAGCGTAGGATGGGGGAACACTGAAGCTTTCTTT.

The CDR3 nucleotides read TGCGCCAGCAGCCAATGGCCCCCGGCGGGAGGGCCTTCGGATAGAGAGACCCAGTACTTC. Its translation: CASSQWPPAGGPSDRETQYF. The chain recombines TRBV4-1 with TRBJ2-5; 9 bases fit TRBD2. The CDR3 is 20 amino acids. Germline CDR1 and CDR2: MGHRA and YSYEKL. Trimming removed 2 bases from V and 4 bases from J; junction bases left unmatched: 20.